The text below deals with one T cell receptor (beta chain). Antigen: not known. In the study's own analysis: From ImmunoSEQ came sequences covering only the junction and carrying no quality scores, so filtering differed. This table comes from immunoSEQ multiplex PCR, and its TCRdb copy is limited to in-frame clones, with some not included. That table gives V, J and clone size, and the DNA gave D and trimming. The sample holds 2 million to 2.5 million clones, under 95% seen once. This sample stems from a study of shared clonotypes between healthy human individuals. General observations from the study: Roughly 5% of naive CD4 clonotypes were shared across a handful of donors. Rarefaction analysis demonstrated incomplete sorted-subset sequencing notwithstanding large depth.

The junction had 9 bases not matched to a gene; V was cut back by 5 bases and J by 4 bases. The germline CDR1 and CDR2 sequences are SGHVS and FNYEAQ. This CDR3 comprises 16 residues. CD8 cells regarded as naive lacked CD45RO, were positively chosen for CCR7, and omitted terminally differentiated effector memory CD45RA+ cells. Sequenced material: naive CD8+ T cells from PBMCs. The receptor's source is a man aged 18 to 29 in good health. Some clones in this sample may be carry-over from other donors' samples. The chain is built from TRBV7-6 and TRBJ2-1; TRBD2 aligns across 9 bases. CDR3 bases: TGTGCCAGCAGCCTAGGAACTAGCGGGCTATACAATGAGCAGTTCTTC. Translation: CASSLGTSGLYNEQFF.